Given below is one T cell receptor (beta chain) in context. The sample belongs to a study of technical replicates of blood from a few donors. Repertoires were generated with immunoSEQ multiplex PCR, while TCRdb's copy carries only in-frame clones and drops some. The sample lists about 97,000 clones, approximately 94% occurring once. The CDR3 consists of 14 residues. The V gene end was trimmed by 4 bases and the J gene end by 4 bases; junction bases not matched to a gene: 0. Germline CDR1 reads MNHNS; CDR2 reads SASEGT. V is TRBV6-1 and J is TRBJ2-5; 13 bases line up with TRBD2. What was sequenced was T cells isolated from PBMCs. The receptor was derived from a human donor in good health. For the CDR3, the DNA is TGTGCCAGCAGTGGACTAGCGGGAGGAGAGACCCAGTACTTC. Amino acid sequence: CASSGLAGGETQYF.